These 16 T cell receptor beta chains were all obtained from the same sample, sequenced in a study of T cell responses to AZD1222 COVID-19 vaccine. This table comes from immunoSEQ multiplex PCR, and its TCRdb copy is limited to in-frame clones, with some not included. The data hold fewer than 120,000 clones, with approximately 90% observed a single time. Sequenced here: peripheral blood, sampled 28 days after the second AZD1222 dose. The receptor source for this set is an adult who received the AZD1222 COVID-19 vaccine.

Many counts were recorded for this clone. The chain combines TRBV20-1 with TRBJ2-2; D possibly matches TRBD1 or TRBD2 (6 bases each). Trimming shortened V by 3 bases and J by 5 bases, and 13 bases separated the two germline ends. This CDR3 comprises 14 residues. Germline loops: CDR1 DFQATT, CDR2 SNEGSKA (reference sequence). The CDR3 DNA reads TGCAGTGCTAGTGACGGGGGCAAGACCGGGGAGCTGTTTTTT. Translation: CSASDGGKTGELFF.

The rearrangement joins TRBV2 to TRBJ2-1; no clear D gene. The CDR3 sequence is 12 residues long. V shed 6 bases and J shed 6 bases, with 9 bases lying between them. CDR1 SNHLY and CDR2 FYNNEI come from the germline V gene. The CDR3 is CASSSLINEQFF. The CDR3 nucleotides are TGTGCCAGCAGCTCGTTAATCAATGAGCAGTTCTTC.

CDR3 region: CASRRLRQSFQPQHF. The CDR3 DNA follows: TGTGCCAGCAGGCGCCTGAGGCAGTCGTTTCAGCCCCAGCATTTT. The chain combines TRBV6-5 with TRBJ1-5; unclear D gene. Germline values: CDR1 MNHEY, CDR2 SVGAGI. This CDR3 comprises 15 residues. Trimming took 6 bases from V and 6 from J, leaving 18 bases between them.

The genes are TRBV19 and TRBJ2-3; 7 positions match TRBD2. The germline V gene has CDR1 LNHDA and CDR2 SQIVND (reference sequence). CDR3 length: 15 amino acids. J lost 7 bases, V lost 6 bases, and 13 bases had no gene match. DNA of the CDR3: TGTGCCAGTAGCCCCCAGACTAGCCTCGGTTATACGCAGTATTTT. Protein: CASSPQTSLGYTQYF. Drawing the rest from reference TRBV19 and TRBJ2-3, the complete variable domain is DGGITQSPKYLFRKEGQNVTLSCEQNLNHDAMYWYRQDPGQGLRLIYYSQIVNDFQKGDIAEGYSVSREKKESFPLTVTSAQKNPTAFYLCASSPQTSLGYTQYFGPGTRLTVL.

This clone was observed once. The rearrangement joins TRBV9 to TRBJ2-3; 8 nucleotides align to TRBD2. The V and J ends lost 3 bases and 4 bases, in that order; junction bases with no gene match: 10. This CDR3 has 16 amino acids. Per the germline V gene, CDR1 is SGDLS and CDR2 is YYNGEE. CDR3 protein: CASSAYSGVWADTQYF. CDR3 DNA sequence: TGTGCCAGCAGCGCCTATAGCGGGGTTTGGGCAGATACGCAGTATTTT.

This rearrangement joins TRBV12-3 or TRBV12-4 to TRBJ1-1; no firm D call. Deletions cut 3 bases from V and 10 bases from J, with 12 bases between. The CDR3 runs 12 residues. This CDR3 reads CASSLIKGSAFF. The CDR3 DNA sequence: TGTGCCAGCAGTTTGATAAAGGGCTCAGCTTTCTTT.

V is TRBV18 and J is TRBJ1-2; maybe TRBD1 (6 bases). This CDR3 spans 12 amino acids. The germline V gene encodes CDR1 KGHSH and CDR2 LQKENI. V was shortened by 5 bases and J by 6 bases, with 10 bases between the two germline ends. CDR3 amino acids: CASSLQGHGYTF. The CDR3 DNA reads TGTGCCAGCTCATTACAGGGCCATGGCTACACCTTC.

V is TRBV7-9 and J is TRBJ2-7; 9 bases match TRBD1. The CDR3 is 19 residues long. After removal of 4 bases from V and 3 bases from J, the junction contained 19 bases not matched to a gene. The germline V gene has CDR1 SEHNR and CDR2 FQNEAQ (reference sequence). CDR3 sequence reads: CASSSRPGQGIGRLYEQYF. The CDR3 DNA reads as TGTGCCAGCAGCTCCCGCCCGGGACAGGGAATAGGTCGGCTCTACGAGCAGTACTTC.

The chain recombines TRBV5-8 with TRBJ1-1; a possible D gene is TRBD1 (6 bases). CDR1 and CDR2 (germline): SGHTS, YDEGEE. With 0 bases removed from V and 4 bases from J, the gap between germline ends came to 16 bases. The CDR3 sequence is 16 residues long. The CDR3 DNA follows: TGTGCCAGCAGCTTGGATTATGTGGCAGGGGCCACTGAAGCTTTCTTT. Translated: CASSLDYVAGATEAFF. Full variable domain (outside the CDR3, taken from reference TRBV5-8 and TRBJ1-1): EAGVTQSPTHLIKTRGQQATLRCSPISGHTSVYWYQQALGLGLQFLLWYDEGEERNRGNFPPRFSGRQFPNYSSELNVNALELEDSALYLCASSLDYVAGATEAFFGQGTRLTVV.

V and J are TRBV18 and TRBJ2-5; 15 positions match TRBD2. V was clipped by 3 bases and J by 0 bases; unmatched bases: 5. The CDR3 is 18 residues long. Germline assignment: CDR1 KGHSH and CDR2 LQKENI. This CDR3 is CASSPRTSGGANQETQYF. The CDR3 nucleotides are TGTGCCAGCTCACCGAGGACTAGCGGGGGGGCGAACCAAGAGACCCAGTACTTC.

CDR3 nucleotides: TGTGCCACCAGCAGAGTACTTAGCGGAAATCAGCCCCAGCATTTT. Its protein is CATSRVLSGNQPQHF. The rearrangement joins TRBV15 to TRBJ1-5; no clear D gene. Trimming shortened V by 1 base and J by 4 bases, and 11 bases separated the two germline ends. CDR3 length: 15 residues. Looked up from germline, CDR1 is LNHNV and CDR2 is YYDKDF (reference sequence).

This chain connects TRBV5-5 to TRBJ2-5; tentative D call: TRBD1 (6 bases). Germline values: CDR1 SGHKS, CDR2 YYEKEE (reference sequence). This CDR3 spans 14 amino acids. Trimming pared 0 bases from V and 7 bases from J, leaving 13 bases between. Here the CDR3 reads CASSLGLGARTQYF. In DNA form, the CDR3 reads TGTGCCAGCAGCTTGGGACTGGGGGCCAGGACCCAGTACTTC.

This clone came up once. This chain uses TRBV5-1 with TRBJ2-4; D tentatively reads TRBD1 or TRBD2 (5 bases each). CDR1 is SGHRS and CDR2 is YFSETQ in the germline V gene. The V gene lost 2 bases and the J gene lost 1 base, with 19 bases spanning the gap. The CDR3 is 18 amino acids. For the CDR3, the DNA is TGCGCCAGCAGCTTCGGGGCAATAGCTGTAGGCGCCAAAAACATTCAGTACTTC. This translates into CASSFGAIAVGAKNIQYF.

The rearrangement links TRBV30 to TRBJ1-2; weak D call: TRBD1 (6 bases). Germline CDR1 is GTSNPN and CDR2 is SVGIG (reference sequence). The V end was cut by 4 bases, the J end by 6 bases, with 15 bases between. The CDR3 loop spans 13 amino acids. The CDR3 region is CAWTEAGGHGYTF. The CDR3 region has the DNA TGTGCCTGGACCGAGGCGGGGGGCCATGGCTACACCTTC.

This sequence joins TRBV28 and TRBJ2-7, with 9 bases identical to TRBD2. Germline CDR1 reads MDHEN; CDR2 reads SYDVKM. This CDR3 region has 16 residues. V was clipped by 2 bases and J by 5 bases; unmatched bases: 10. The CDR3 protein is CASSLIFGSGSHEQYF. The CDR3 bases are TGTGCCAGCAGTTTAATCTTTGGTAGCGGGAGCCACGAGCAGTACTTC.

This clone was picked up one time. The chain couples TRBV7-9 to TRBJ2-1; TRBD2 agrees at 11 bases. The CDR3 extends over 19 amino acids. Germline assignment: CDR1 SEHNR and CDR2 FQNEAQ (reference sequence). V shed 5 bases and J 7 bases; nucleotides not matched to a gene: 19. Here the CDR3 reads CASSLHRPKSGLAVNEQFF. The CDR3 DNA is TGTGCCAGCAGCCTGCATCGTCCTAAATCGGGACTAGCGGTAAATGAGCAGTTCTTC.